The present TCR beta chain was sequenced within a study of blood T cell repertoires in COVID-19 (dated by TCRdb to the early 2020s). About the full investigation: The collaborator samples originated in the United States, Italy and Spain and spanned the acute and convalescent phases of COVID-19. The prospective study material was composed of cDNA or gDNA derived from T cells, B-cell-depleted T cells, or PBMCs. HLA class I and class II types, where available, came from metadata supplied by the sample provider rather than from assay-based typing. The repertoires were released in a freely available public database meant as a resource for research on the immune response to SARS-CoV-2. Subjects who had been exposed to COVID-19, were actively infected with it, or had recovered from it provided the deeply sampled blood TCRbeta repertoires that made up the dataset. Sample metadata almost always included a de-identified subject ID, COVID-19 status, age in years and sex. The samples were drawn from the first 160 participants of the ongoing ImmuneRACE study and from 950 to 1,500 subjects provided by 6 global collaborators. Study-level results and caveats: The quantity of clinical and demographic metadata differed by source and by participant and was supplied without curation.

In regard to this clone: What this receptor recognizes is not known. Nothing much larger sits one base from this clone, and base qualities are not available.

TCRbeta CDR3 regions were amplified from genomic DNA using the immunoSEQ Assay, a bias-controlled multiplex PCR. From the authors' description of their analysis: Nucleated cell counts per sample were estimated from amplification of reference gene primers within the assay. To quantify the absolute abundance of each unique TCRbeta CDR3 rearrangement, sequence reads were collapsed and filtered. For each sample, productive Simpson clonality was calculated as the square root of Simpson's diversity index across productive rearrangements. TCRdb retrieved this table from immuneACCESS and kept in-frame rearrangements only. Not all clones are present; in checked studies, unresolved V genes account for under half, and no reason is known for the remainder. The V and J calls and the clone size are those of that table, but D and trimming were determined from the DNA. In all, the sample holds more than 200,000 clones, and roughly 83% of those were seen once. The top ten constitute around 26% of the sample.

The collaborating institutions used their own protocols to collect whole blood in K2EDTA tubes. For TCRbeta analysis, collaborator samples were shipped as frozen whole blood, as isolated PBMCs, or as DNA extracted from either sample type. Including cysteine and phenylalanine, the CDR3 has 16 amino acids. The DNA shown is the 48-base CDR3, in frame from base 1. V ends up 1 base short and J 5 bases short, with an unmatched junction base count of 2. The germline V gene (reference sequence) specifies MNHEY as CDR1 and SMNVEV as CDR2. The chain joins TRBV27 to TRBJ2-1; TRBD2 aligns with 13 central bases. This receptor was obtained from a man in his forties with acute or convalescent COVID-19. Sequences were obtained from peripheral blood. The nucleotide sequence is TGTGCCAGCAGTTTATTTGGGACTAGCGGGAACAATGAGCAGTTCTTC. This translates into CASSLFGTSGNNEQFF.